Detailed here is one TCR beta chain. Original processing methods: Amplification from reference gene primers served as the basis for estimated nucleated cell counts. Assay used: immunoSEQ multiplex PCR; TCRdb lists only in-frame clones, some missing. That table is the source of V, J and clone size, and D and trimming were worked out from the DNA. Here the sample spans roughly 240,000 clones, roughly 87% being singletons. Trimming stripped 0 bases from V and 2 bases from J, with 6 bases between. The CDR3 runs 13 residues. The germline V gene encodes CDR1 SGHRS and CDR2 YFSETQ. This record comes from a study of blood T cell repertoires in COVID-19. Overall study: COVID-19 samples from acute and convalescent phases originated in the United States, Italy and Spain.

The cohort comprised adults aged 18 to 89 years residing in 20 to 30 US areas. Cohorts were determined from participant-reported clinical history. The rearrangement uses TRBV5-1 and TRBJ2-7, with D unclear. Sample: PBMCs or T cells enriched from blood (not recorded which). The origin of this receptor is a woman aged 25-40 years with acute COVID-19. The DNA for the CDR3 is TGCGCCAGCAGCTTGGAACAGACCTACGAGCAGTACTTC. It translates to CASSLEQTYEQYF.